These 6 T cell receptor beta chains originate from one sample sequenced in a study of T cell responses to AZD1222 COVID-19 vaccine. Profiled with immunoSEQ multiplex PCR; TCRdb holds only in-frame clones, not every one. Of about 140,000 clones listed, roughly 89% are singletons. Sequencing was performed on peripheral blood, taken on day 0 of AZD1222 vaccination. These receptors originate from an adult in good health.

The genes are TRBV10-3 and TRBJ2-1, with D tentatively TRBD1 or TRBD2 (5 bases each). The CDR3 runs to 14 residues. V lost 3 bases and J lost 7, with 13 bases in between. Germline V lookup: CDR1 ENHRY, CDR2 SYGVKD. Written as DNA, the CDR3 is TGTGCCATCAGTGACGAAGGGGAGCATAATGAGCAGTTCTTC. It yields the protein CAISDEGEHNEQFF.

This chain links TRBV29-1 with TRBJ2-5; the D gene is possibly TRBD1 (5 bases). V gave up 7 bases and J gave up 2 bases, with 11 bases separating them. Germline V gene data show CDR1 as SQVTM and CDR2 as ANQGSEA. The CDR3 covers 12 residues. The CDR3, as DNA: TGCAGCGCCAAGACAGCACAAGAGACCCAGTACTTC. This translates into CSAKTAQETQYF.

The rearrangement links TRBV18 to TRBJ2-1; 9 positions match TRBD1. CDR3 size: 17 residues. Germline-derived CDR1 and CDR2 are KGHSH and LQKENI. V lost 2 bases to trimming and J lost 6 bases; unmatched junction nucleotides: 11. CDR3 protein: CASSPLDRGFRGNEQFF. CDR3 in DNA: TGTGCCAGCTCACCATTGGACAGGGGTTTTCGGGGCAATGAGCAGTTCTTC.

The chain recombines TRBV18 with TRBJ2-2, with 7 bases lining up with TRBD2. V dropped 4 bases and J dropped 6; count of bases not matched to a gene: 5. Germline-derived CDR1 and CDR2 are KGHSH and LQKENI. This CDR3 is built from 14 residues. The CDR3 sequence: CASSLFREAGELFF. Written as DNA, the CDR3 is TGTGCCAGCTCACTTTTCCGGGAGGCCGGGGAGCTGTTTTTT.

J is TRBJ1-4 and V is TRBV5-6, with 9 nucleotides matching TRBD1. Germline CDR1 reads SGHDT; CDR2 reads YYEEEE. Trimming cost V 4 bases and J 8 bases; bases outside gene matches: 6. The CDR3 length is 14 residues. As DNA, the CDR3 is TGTGCCAGCAGCAAACAGGGGGCGGGAGAAAAACTGTTTTTT. It translates to CASSKQGAGEKLFF.

V is TRBV27 and J is TRBJ2-2; D might be TRBD2 (6 bases). With 2 bases removed from V and 1 base from J, the gap between germline ends came to 17 bases. Germline lookup yields CDR1 MNHEY and CDR2 SMNVEV (reference sequence). There are 18 residues in the CDR3. This CDR3 is CASSLGIPGDLNTGELFF. CDR3 nucleotide sequence: TGTGCCAGCAGTTTAGGGATTCCGGGGGACCTGAACACCGGGGAGCTGTTTTTT.